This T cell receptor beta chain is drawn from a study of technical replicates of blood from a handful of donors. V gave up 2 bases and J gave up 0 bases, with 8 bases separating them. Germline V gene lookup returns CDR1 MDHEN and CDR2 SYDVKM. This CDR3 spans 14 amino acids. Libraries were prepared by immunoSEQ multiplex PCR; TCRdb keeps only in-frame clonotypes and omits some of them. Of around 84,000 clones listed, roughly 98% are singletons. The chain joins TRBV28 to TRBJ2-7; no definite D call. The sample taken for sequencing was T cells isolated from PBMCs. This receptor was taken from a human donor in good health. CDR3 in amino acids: CASSLDGGSYEQYF. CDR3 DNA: TGTGCCAGCAGTTTAGACGGCGGCTCCTACGAGCAGTACTTC.